The rows below give T cell receptor beta chains drawn from one sample of a study of OX40 agonist ivuxolimab in advanced cancers. The assay was immunoSEQ multiplex PCR, and TCRdb's table has in-frame clones only and misses some. Here the sample spans approximately 82,000 clones, approximately 84% being singletons. The source was CD4+ or CD8+ T cells sorted from blood, collected in a trial of the OX40 agonist ivuxolimab. The receptors come from an adult with an advanced solid tumor such as melanoma, head and neck, liver or kidney cancer. CDR3s include the opening cysteine and the closing phenylalanine or tryptophan. Fields, in order: V gene, CDR3 length, D gene, clone size, J gene, CDR3 DNA, CDR3 protein. D genes are given only for firm matches. Clone size is stated in some rows and not others, as once, few, many or a class when expanded.

TRBV6-5	14	TRBD1	NA	TRBJ2-7	TGTGCCAGTGTTCCGACAGGGAGTTATTACGAGCAGTACTTC	CASVPTGSYYEQYF
TRBV4-1	16	NA	NA	TRBJ1-4	TGCGCCAGCAGCCAAGGAAGAATTGCAACTAATGAAAAACTGTTTTTT	CASSQGRIATNEKLFF
TRBV7-9	14	NA	NA	TRBJ2-1	TGTGCCAGCAGCTTGGGGCTGCTAGTCAGGGAGCAGTTCTTC	CASSLGLLVREQFF
TRBV7-9	18	TRBD1	NA	TRBJ1-2	TGTGCCAGCAGCTCTTTCACTCCCCGGGACAGTCGTACCTATGGCTACACCTTC	CASSSFTPRDSRTYGYTF
TRBV18	13	NA	NA	TRBJ2-2	TGTGCCAGCTCACCGCAGGGCACCGGGGAGCTGTTTTTT	CASSPQGTGELFF
TRBV7-8	20	TRBD2	NA	TRBJ2-3	TGTGCCAGCAGCTTAGCGAGGATAGCGGGAGCCTCTCTGAGCACAGATACGCAGTATTTT	CASSLARIAGASLSTDTQYF
TRBV5-4	15	TRBD1	NA	TRBJ1-2	TGTGCCAGCAGCCCCGATGGACAGGGGACCTATGGCTACACCTTC	CASSPDGQGTYGYTF
TRBV7-2	15	NA	NA	TRBJ1-2	TGTGCCAGCAGCTTAGTGGGAGGGGTAGGGTATGGCTACACCTTC	CASSLVGGVGYGYTF
TRBV2	15	TRBD2	once	TRBJ2-7	TGTGCCAGCACTTTTACCGGGACTAACCCGTACGAGCAGTACTTC	CASTFTGTNPYEQYF
TRBV6-1	15	TRBD2	NA	TRBJ2-1	TGTGCCAGCAGGCTAGCGGGGTACTCCTACAATGAGCAGTTCTTC	CASRLAGYSYNEQFF
TRBV14	13	TRBD2	NA	TRBJ2-5	TGTGCCAGCAGCCAAGATAATCTAGCGGGATTCCACTTC	CASSQDNLAGFHF
TRBV19	15	NA	NA	TRBJ2-7	TGTGCCAGTAGTCCTCGTAAGGGGAATATCTACGAGCAGTACTTC	CASSPRKGNIYEQYF
TRBV14	12	TRBD1	NA	TRBJ2-7	TGTGCCAGCAGTCCTAGGACAGGCGAGCAGTACTTC	CASSPRTGEQYF
TRBV5-8	13	NA	once	TRBJ1-4	TGTGCCAGCAGTTTGAGCGAGGGGAACGAACTGTTTTTT	CASSLSEGNELFF
TRBV7-2	13	TRBD1	NA	TRBJ1-3	TGTGCCAGCATATCAGGGGGCAGAAACACCATATATTTT	CASISGGRNTIYF
TRBV5-1	15	TRBD2	NA	TRBJ2-1	TGCGCCAGCAGCTCCGGGACTAGGAGACGGGGGGAGCAGTTCTTC	CASSSGTRRRGEQFF
TRBV11-3	14	NA	NA	TRBJ2-5	TGTGCCAGCAGCTTATTACGGGAGTCAGAGACCCAGTACTTC	CASSLLRESETQYF
TRBV10-2	15	TRBD2	few	TRBJ2-2	TGCGCCAGCAGTGAGCTAGCGGGAGGCACCGGGGAGCTGTTTTTT	CASSELAGGTGELFF
TRBV7-9	14	TRBD2	NA	TRBJ2-1	TGTGCCAGCAGCTTTCGCGGGGGGGCGGATGAGCAGTTCTTC	CASSFRGGADEQFF
TRBV5-6	15	TRBD2	NA	TRBJ2-1	TGTGCCAGCAGCCCAGCTAGCGGGAGGTACAATGAGCAGTTCTTC	CASSPASGRYNEQFF
TRBV5-6	15	NA	NA	TRBJ1-5	TGTGCCAGCAGCTTATGGCAGGCTTACGATCAGCCCCAGCATTTT	CASSLWQAYDQPQHF
TRBV4-2	14	TRBD2	NA	TRBJ2-7	TGTGCCAGCAGCCAAGGGGGCGGGGGCTACGAGCAGTACTTC	CASSQGGGGYEQYF
TRBV5-1	16	TRBD2	few	TRBJ2-2	TGCGCCAGCAGCTGGGTTAGCGGGAGTGTTGGCGGGGAGCTGTTTTTT	CASSWVSGSVGGELFF
TRBV6-6	15	NA	once	TRBJ1-1	TGTGCCAGCAGTCAGCGGACAGAATTGAACACTGAAGCTTTCTTT	CASSQRTELNTEAFF
TRBV4-3	16	NA	NA	TRBJ2-2	TGCGCCAGCAGCCAAGCCGACGGACGCAGCACCGGGGAGCTGTTTTTT	CASSQADGRSTGELFF
TRBV15	13	NA	NA	TRBJ2-7	TGTGCCACTAGCTCAGGGTCGTTTCAGGAGCAGTACTTC	CATSSGSFQEQYF
TRBV28	12	TRBD1	NA	TRBJ1-1	TGTGCCAGCAGTGTGACAGGGGTTCGCGCTTTCTTT	CASSVTGVRAFF
TRBV5-1	14	NA	NA	TRBJ2-2	TGCGCCAGCAATCCGGGACAGAACACCGGGGAGCTGTTTTTT	CASNPGQNTGELFF
TRBV18	14	TRBD1	few	TRBJ1-2	TGTGCCAGCTCACCCTTGACAGGGGGTTATGACTACACCTTC	CASSPLTGGYDYTF
TRBV7-2	14	NA	NA	TRBJ1-1	TGTGCCAGCAGCTTGGGTCCAAGGAACACTGAAGCTTTCTTT	CASSLGPRNTEAFF
TRBV28	13	NA	NA	TRBJ1-2	TGTGCCACCTCCAACGACCTAAGCGGTATCTACACCTTC	CATSNDLSGIYTF
TRBV20-1	11	TRBD2	few	TRBJ2-1	TGCAGTGCTAGAGTGCTAGCGGGGCAGTTCTTC	CSARVLAGQFF
TRBV7-9	15	NA	NA	TRBJ2-7	TGTGCCAGCAGCCCTAGACTAGTTCCTACCTACGAGCAGTACTTC	CASSPRLVPTYEQYF
TRBV7-9	15	TRBD1	NA	TRBJ2-7	TGTGCCAGCAGACCCTGGGACAGGGAAGGGGGCGAGCAGTACTTC	CASRPWDREGGEQYF
TRBV30	13	NA	NA	TRBJ2-7	TGTGCCTGGAGTGGTTGGAGCAGGGCCGAGCAGTACTTC	CAWSGWSRAEQYF
TRBV28	17	NA	NA	TRBJ1-6	TGTGCCAGCAGTTTAATCAGGGTCCAGAGAAGTAATTCACCCCTCCACTTT	CASSLIRVQRSNSPLHF
TRBV19	15	NA	NA	TRBJ1-1	TGTGCCAGTAGTATTGGGACGGGTTTGAACACTGAAGCTTTCTTT	CASSIGTGLNTEAFF
TRBV28	15	TRBD1	few	TRBJ1-3	TGTGCCACCGAGCAGGGGGAACTCTCTGGAAACACCATATATTTT	CATEQGELSGNTIYF
TRBV11-2	14	NA	NA	TRBJ1-1	TGTGCCAGCAGCTTAGATCGAGACATCTCTGAAGCTTTCTTT	CASSLDRDISEAFF
TRBV9	15	TRBD1	few	TRBJ1-2	TGTGCCAGCAGCGTAGGGGACAGGGGGCTTTTTGGCTACACCTTC	CASSVGDRGLFGYTF
TRBV5-4	14	TRBD2	NA	TRBJ2-7	TGTGCCAGCAGCCCCACTAGCGCTAGCTACGAGCAGTACTTC	CASSPTSASYEQYF
TRBV7-9	17	TRBD1	NA	TRBJ2-1	TGTGCCAGCAGCTTAGGCTGGACAGGGGGAGAATACAATGAGCAGTTCTTC	CASSLGWTGGEYNEQFF
TRBV5-1	14	NA	NA	TRBJ1-4	TGCGCCAGCAGCCTGACAGGAGCTAATGAAAAACTGTTTTTT	CASSLTGANEKLFF
TRBV4-3	17	NA	NA	TRBJ1-3	TGCGCCAGCAGCCAAGATCACCCAGGGAAGGGAGGAAACACCATATATTTT	CASSQDHPGKGGNTIYF
TRBV30	16	NA	NA	TRBJ1-2	TGTGCCTGGAGTGCATTCAAGACAGGCTTTAACTATGGCTACACCTTC	CAWSAFKTGFNYGYTF
TRBV6-6	15	NA	NA	TRBJ1-2	TGTGCCAGCAGTTACTCGGGTACCTCTAACTATGGCTACACCTTC	CASSYSGTSNYGYTF
TRBV7-8	11	NA	NA	TRBJ2-3	TGTGCCAGCAGCTTAGTTGACACGCAGTATTTT	CASSLVDTQYF
TRBV20-1	11	TRBD2	NA	TRBJ2-1	TGCAGTGGAACTAGCGGGAGTCTTGCGTTCTTC	CSGTSGSLAFF
TRBV9	14	TRBD1	NA	TRBJ1-2	TGTGCCAGCAGCGTAGGGGACAGGGGATATGGCTACACCTTC	CASSVGDRGYGYTF
TRBV9	15	NA	NA	TRBJ2-2	TGTGCCAGCAGCGCCGGAGGGACAGCCGGCGGGGAGCTGTTTTTT	CASSAGGTAGGELFF
TRBV28	14	NA	NA	TRBJ1-1	TGTGCCAGCAGTTTACCTCGACGGAACACTGAAGCTTTCTTT	CASSLPRRNTEAFF
TRBV25-1	11	NA	NA	TRBJ1-4	TGTGCCAGCGTTGATGATGAAAAACTGTTTTTT	CASVDDEKLFF
TRBV5-1	14	NA	NA	TRBJ1-1	TGCGCCAGCAGCTCGCCGGACAGGAACACTGAAGCTTTCTTT	CASSSPDRNTEAFF
TRBV18	13	NA	once	TRBJ1-1	TGTGCCAGCTCAGTACAAGAGACCACTGAAGCTTTCTTT	CASSVQETTEAFF
TRBV18	16	NA	NA	TRBJ1-5	TGTGCCAGCTCACCGCGTACATTACAGACGAATCAGCCCCAGCATTTT	CASSPRTLQTNQPQHF
TRBV28	14	TRBD1	NA	TRBJ2-3	TGTGCCAGCAGTTCGACAGGGGCCACAGATACGCAGTATTTT	CASSSTGATDTQYF
TRBV27	14	NA	NA	TRBJ2-6	TGTGCCAGCAGTTTACGGTCTGGGGCCAACGTCCTGACTTTC	CASSLRSGANVLTF
TRBV6-1	17	TRBD2	NA	TRBJ2-3	TGTGCCAGCAGTGCCCGCGGGACTAGCGGAAACACAGATACGCAGTATTTT	CASSARGTSGNTDTQYF
TRBV7-2	14	NA	NA	TRBJ1-2	TGTGCCAGCAGCTTAGTCGCGGGGGCCTATGGCTACACCTTC	CASSLVAGAYGYTF
TRBV9	14	NA	NA	TRBJ1-6	TGTGCCAGCAGCCCCTCCAGGAGAGATTCACCCCTCCACTTT	CASSPSRRDSPLHF